The entry below gives a single TCR beta chain sequence along with its context. Its antigen is not identified. Splitting the CD4+ cells yielded a CD45RA+ naive subset and a CD45RA-negative memory subset. Per the germline V gene, CDR1 is SQVTM and CDR2 is ANQGSEA. The ends were cut back, 4 bases at V and 0 bases at J, with 14 bases in the middle. The CDR3 is 15 amino acids. This sample was taken from a study of shared clonotypes between healthy human individuals. General observations from the study: Tissues were not sampled, only blood, and their repertoires likely differ.

The protocol was immunoSEQ multiplex PCR, while the TCRdb copy is restricted to in-frame clones and leaves out a portion. The sample contains about 730,000 clones, around 77% of which appear only once. Sequencing was done on a sample of memory CD4+ T cells sorted from blood. Described subset: CD45RA-negative fraction. This clonotype was obtained from a woman in her thirties in good health. J is TRBJ2-3 and V is TRBV29-1; D is uncertain. The CDR3 spells CSVGKILESTDTQYF. The CDR3, as DNA: TGCAGCGTTGGCAAAATATTAGAAAGCACAGATACGCAGTATTTT.